These T cell receptor beta chains were read from a single sample in a study of beta chain features in type 1 diabetes. Here immunoSEQ multiplex PCR was the method, and the copy in TCRdb shows in-frame clones only, minus some. This sample has approximately 140,000 clones, with less than 9% found just once. Sequencing was carried out using central memory CD4+ T cells from blood. The source of these receptors is a woman aged 25-40 years in good health. Both conserved end residues are part of each CDR3. D genes are given only for firm matches. The size of a clone is reported for some rows only, either as once, few or many, or as a class for expanded clones.

>TRBJ1-2|NA|TRBD1|TRBV28|12
CASSRAGGGYTF
TGTGCCAGCAGTCGGGCAGGGGGAGGCTACACCTTC
>TRBJ1-5|NA|NA|TRBV30|14
CAWSVEHLNQPQHF
TGTGCCTGGAGTGTAGAACACCTCAATCAGCCCCAGCATTTT
>TRBJ2-7|few|TRBD1|TRBV7-6|16
CASSPTGAGGSYEQYF
TGTGCCAGCAGCCCTACCGGGGCAGGGGGCTCCTACGAGCAGTACTTC
>TRBJ1-1|few|NA|TRBV18|15
CASSPQEYRDTEAFF
TGTGCCAGCTCACCACAAGAGTACAGGGACACTGAAGCTTTCTTT
>TRBJ2-5|few|TRBD2|TRBV28|15
CASSSSRLAGETQYF
TGTGCCAGCAGTTCCTCGAGACTAGCGGGGGAGACCCAGTACTTC
>TRBJ2-3|NA|NA|TRBV11-2|15
CASSLGRGGTDTQYF
TGTGCCAGCAGCTTAGGCCGGGGAGGCACAGATACGCAGTATTTT
>TRBJ1-2|NA|NA|TRBV4-3|14
CASSQGRGGYGYTF
TGCGCCAGCAGCCAAGGCAGGGGTGGCTATGGCTACACCTTC
>TRBJ2-3|NA|TRBD2|TRBV7-9|14
CASSRAGGTDTQYF
TGTGCCAGCAGCAGGGCGGGAGGCACAGATACGCAGTATTTT
>TRBJ2-1|NA|NA|TRBV2|15
CASSELDGIRDEQFF
TGTGCCAGCAGTGAATTGGACGGGATTAGGGATGAGCAGTTCTTC
>TRBJ2-1|few|NA|TRBV18|15
CASSPGGGTYNEQFF
TGTGCCAGCTCTCCGGGGGGCGGTACCTACAATGAGCAGTTCTTC
>TRBJ2-2|few|TRBD1|TRBV7-2|15
CASSPRDRGRRELFF
TGTGCCAGCAGCCCTCGGGACAGGGGGCGCAGGGAGCTGTTTTTT
>TRBJ1-5|NA|NA|TRBV7-9|16
CASSAITGHGNQPQHF
TGTGCCAGCAGCGCTATCACGGGTCACGGCAATCAGCCCCAGCATTTT
>TRBJ2-7|few|TRBD2|TRBV27|17
CASRDEGAGGSTYEQYF
TGTGCCAGCAGAGATGAGGGGGCGGGAGGGTCCACCTACGAGCAGTACTTC
>TRBJ2-2|NA|NA|TRBV7-2|17
CASSLTGLATTTGELFF
TGTGCCAGCAGCTTAACCGGTCTAGCTACCACAACCGGGGAGCTGTTTTTT
>TRBJ2-7|NA|TRBD1|TRBV6-5|13
CASSRDRGYEQYF
TGTGCCAGCAGTCGGGACAGGGGCTACGAGCAGTACTTC
>TRBJ2-2|NA|NA|TRBV15|15
CASRPRTPNTGELFF
TGTGCCAGCCGTCCGCGGACACCGAACACCGGGGAGCTGTTTTTT
>TRBJ2-3|many|NA|TRBV30|16
CAWSAHGGPRTDTQYF
TGTGCCTGGAGTGCCCATGGAGGGCCGCGCACAGATACGCAGTATTTT
>TRBJ2-3|NA|TRBD1|TRBV5-4|14
CASSSQGISNTQYF
TGTGCCAGCAGCTCACAGGGGATTTCGAATACGCAGTATTTT
>TRBJ2-7|few|NA|TRBV5-4|15
CASSFGQGFSYEQYF
TGTGCCAGCAGCTTCGGGCAGGGTTTTTCCTACGAGCAGTACTTC
>TRBJ2-2|few|TRBD2|TRBV14|16
CASSPAGLALTGELFF
TGTGCCAGCAGCCCCGCGGGACTAGCGTTGACCGGGGAGCTGTTTTTT
>TRBJ2-4|NA|TRBD1|TRBV19|22
CASQTGTGGFGALWGAKNIQYF
TGTGCCAGCCAGACCGGGACAGGGGGCTTTGGGGCACTTTGGGGAGCCAAAAACATTCAGTACTTC
>TRBJ2-1|NA|TRBD2|TRBV11-1|18
CASSIGNPAGRDYNEQFF
TGTGCCAGCAGCATCGGCAACCCAGCGGGAAGAGACTACAATGAGCAGTTCTTC
>TRBJ2-3|few|NA|TRBV19|13
CASRSPPGDTQYF
TGTGCCAGTAGATCGCCCCCAGGAGATACGCAGTATTTT
>TRBJ1-2|many|NA|TRBV29-1|13
CTAKVEGSGGYTF
TGCACCGCGAAGGTGGAGGGGAGTGGTGGCTACACCTTC
>TRBJ1-3|few|TRBD1|TRBV11-2|15
CASSSGTGTANTIYF
TGTGCCAGCAGCTCTGGGACAGGTACAGCGAACACCATATATTTT
>TRBJ2-1|many|TRBD2|TRBV28|17
CASSFWASGPGYNEQFF
TGTGCCAGCAGTTTCTGGGCTAGCGGGCCGGGGTACAATGAGCAGTTCTTC
>TRBJ2-2|NA|NA|TRBV10-3|18
CAIKAGSGGGSEAGELFF
TGTGCCATCAAAGCCGGGTCCGGGGGCGGGAGTGAAGCCGGGGAGCTGTTTTTT
>TRBJ2-6|few|TRBD2|TRBV30|20
CAWSGRLAGGGAGGANVLTF
TGTGCCTGGAGTGGGCGGCTAGCGGGAGGTGGTGCAGGAGGGGCCAACGTCCTGACTTTC
>TRBJ2-5|NA|TRBD2|TRBV29-1|14
CSVEGLAGEETQYF
TGCAGCGTTGAAGGACTAGCGGGAGAAGAGACCCAGTACTTC
>TRBJ2-1|few|TRBD2|TRBV6-5|14
CASNSGRSYNEQFF
TGTGCCAGCAATAGCGGGAGATCCTACAATGAGCAGTTCTTC
>TRBJ2-3|few|TRBD2|TRBV6-1|15
CASRGLAGAPDTQYF
TGTGCCAGCAGGGGTCTAGCGGGAGCGCCAGATACGCAGTATTTT
>TRBJ2-3|few|NA|TRBV7-2|12
CASSSDKYTQYF
TGTGCCAGCAGCTCGGACAAGTATACGCAGTATTTT
>TRBJ1-1|NA|TRBD1|TRBV14|16
CASSQDGTGGNTEAFF
TGTGCCAGCAGCCAAGATGGGACAGGGGGCAACACTGAAGCTTTCTTT
>TRBJ2-7|few|NA|TRBV11-2|13
CASSPPGSPEQYF
TGTGCCAGCAGCCCCCCAGGTTCGCCCGAGCAGTACTTC
>TRBJ2-1|few|TRBD2|TRBV7-9|16
CASSHYGTSGKNEQFF
TGTGCCAGCAGCCATTACGGGACTAGCGGGAAAAATGAGCAGTTCTTC
>TRBJ2-5|NA|NA|TRBV5-4|15
CASSQGRQGGETQYF
TGTGCCAGCAGCCAAGGGCGGCAGGGGGGAGAGACCCAGTACTTC
>TRBJ2-2|few|TRBD2|TRBV5-1|16
CASSYRLAGVTGELFF
TGCGCCAGCAGCTACCGACTAGCGGGAGTAACCGGGGAGCTGTTTTTT
>TRBJ2-1|few|TRBD2|TRBV19|14
CASSTGLAHNEQFF
TGTGCCAGTAGTACCGGACTAGCGCACAATGAGCAGTTCTTC
>TRBJ2-5|few|NA|TRBV11-2|16
CASSLGGDRETETQYF
TGTGCCAGCAGCCTCGGGGGAGACAGGGAAACAGAGACCCAGTACTTC
>TRBJ1-5|few|NA|TRBV30|14
CAWSQVGAGQPQHF
TGTGCCTGGAGCCAAGTGGGGGCGGGCCAGCCCCAGCATTTT
>TRBJ1-3|NA|NA|TRBV16|14
CASTIRQGGNTIYF
TGTGCCAGCACGATTCGGCAGGGAGGAAACACCATATATTTT
>TRBJ1-5|few|NA|TRBV6-5|15
CASSSQAYDNQPQHF
TGTGCCAGCAGCTCACAGGCTTACGACAATCAGCCCCAGCATTTT
>TRBJ2-1|many|TRBD1|TRBV19|15
CASSDRTGWGDEQFF
TGTGCCAGTAGTGACAGGACAGGGTGGGGAGATGAGCAGTTCTTC
>TRBJ1-4|NA|NA|TRBV28|16
CASSSSRLLRGEKLFF
TGTGCCAGCAGTTCCTCGCGACTCCTCCGGGGTGAAAAACTGTTTTTT
>TRBJ2-1|NA|TRBD2|TRBV5-4|17
CASSLSLAGGAYNEQFF
TGTGCCAGCAGCTTGTCCCTAGCGGGGGGGGCCTACAATGAGCAGTTCTTC
>TRBJ1-4|NA|TRBD1|TRBV7-2|14
CASSPQGAGEKLFF
TGTGCCAGCAGCCCACAGGGGGCGGGGGAAAAACTGTTTTTT
>TRBJ1-3|few|TRBD1|TRBV4-1|17
CASSQEGPGQGLNTIYF
TGCGCCAGCAGCCAAGAAGGGCCGGGACAGGGTTTAAACACCATATATTTT
>TRBJ1-1|NA|NA|TRBV6-6|14
CASSITGMGTEAFF
TGTGCCAGCAGTATCACAGGGATGGGCACTGAAGCTTTCTTT
>TRBJ2-7|few|TRBD1|TRBV28|15
CASSSTGVNGYEQYF
TGTGCCAGCAGTTCGACAGGGGTAAACGGCTACGAGCAGTACTTC
>TRBJ1-1|few|NA|TRBV29-1|13
CSVEKQGNTEAFF
TGCAGCGTTGAAAAACAGGGTAACACTGAAGCTTTCTTT